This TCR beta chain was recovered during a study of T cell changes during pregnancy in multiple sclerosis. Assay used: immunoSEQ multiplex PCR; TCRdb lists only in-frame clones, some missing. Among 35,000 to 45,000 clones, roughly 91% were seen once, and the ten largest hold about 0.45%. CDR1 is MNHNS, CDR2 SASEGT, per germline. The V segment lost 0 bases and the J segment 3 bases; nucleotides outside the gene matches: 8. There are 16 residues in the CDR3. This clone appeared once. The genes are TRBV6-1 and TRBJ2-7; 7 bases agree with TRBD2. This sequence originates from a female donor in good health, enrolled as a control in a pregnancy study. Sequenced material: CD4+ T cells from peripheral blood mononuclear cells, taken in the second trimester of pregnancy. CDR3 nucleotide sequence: TGTGCCAGCAGTGAAGCGTTGGGGGGGACCTTCTACGAGCAGTACTTC. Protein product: CASSEALGGTFYEQYF.